A selection of T cell receptor beta chains follows, all from one sample in a study of T cell changes during pregnancy in multiple sclerosis. Assay used: immunoSEQ multiplex PCR; TCRdb lists only in-frame clones, some missing. Among around 77,000 clones listed, around 92% were seen once. The sequencing used peripheral blood, collected in the third trimester of pregnancy. The origin of the receptors is a female donor in good health, enrolled as a control in a pregnancy study. The CDR3 runs from the conserved cysteine through the conserved F or W. The order of the fields is clone size, V gene, D gene, CDR3 protein. D genes are given only for firm matches. Not all rows give a size; the values are once, few, many and, for expanded clones, a class.

.,TRBV28,.,CASSPWGDRQNQPQHF
.,TRBV19,TRBD1,CASKKTGGDYGYTF
.,TRBV27,.,CASSLGTRSYNEQFF
.,TRBV7-9,TRBD2,CASSRSAAGGSSYEQYF
.,TRBV7-9,TRBD2,CASSLVKAGGKRATYEQYF
.,TRBV19,TRBD2,CASSIDSTSGSSYEQYF
.,TRBV5-4,TRBD2,CASRDGLAGEWGPYEQYF
.,TRBV19,.,CASSMGTYMQYF
once,TRBV27,.,CASSSGATNTGELFF
.,TRBV9,.,CASSDEGNPGNTIYF
.,TRBV30,TRBD2,CAWSLDGTTLSNEQFF
.,TRBV27,.,CASSLISGSGNTIYF
.,TRBV30,.,CAWRPSGRTNEQFF
once,TRBV30,TRBD2,CAWSAGPGLAGNEQFF
.,TRBV4-2,TRBD1,CASSPAGGEKLFF
.,TRBV29-1,.,CSVTRQLFYGYTF
once,TRBV7-2,.,CASSLVQGGETQYF
.,TRBV29-1,.,CSVPAEPNLNTEAFF
.,TRBV6-6,TRBD2,CASRGLAGGGETQYF
.,TRBV5-1,TRBD1,CASSRGGQGGSYEQYF
.,TRBV14,.,CASSPVRAGELFF
.,TRBV25-1,TRBD2,CASSAGLAGAVETQYF
.,TRBV15,TRBD1,CATSTGTGGSGNTIYF
once,TRBV7-8,.,CASSLAGAGVLYGYTF
.,TRBV27,.,CASSLTRASTDTQYF
few,TRBV28,.,CASIQQLNTEAFF
.,TRBV6-6,.,CASSPLNEQFF
.,TRBV7-2,TRBD2,CASSLAGTMPYGTQYF
.,TRBV2,.,CASSDSSYEQYF
.,TRBV5-1,.,CASSRGGESYGYTF
.,TRBV7-2,.,CASSYYRGGQETQYF
once,TRBV9,TRBD2,CASSVGGGANTGELFF
once,TRBV18,.,CASSPELGGLNTEAFF
.,TRBV5-1,.,CASSLNPDSSYEQYF
.,TRBV7-9,.,CASSQNREMDTQYF
few,TRBV12-1,.,CASSFFDYCVALGTANTEAFF